These 9 T cell receptor beta chains were all obtained from the same sample, sequenced in a study of human T cells and chemical hapten exposure (dated by TCRdb to the early 2020s). The sample's time point label, in plain terms: patch test 3, about 24 weeks after DPC sensitization. What the treatment or condition label conveys for this sample: therapeutic diphenylcyclopropenone sensitization with weekly scalp DPC. Receptors were amplified or captured by RACE. Sequencing used a NextSeq 500. The raw public reads went through TCRdb reprocessing: fastp at Q25, MiXCR clone calling, in-frame beta chains kept. Rows with one shared CDR3 protein collapse into an entry with the most common genes and DNA. The sample has more than 85,000 distinct CDR3 sequences on record, 30% to 35% of them singletons. 2.5% to 3.5% of the sample comes from the top ten. The sequencing used whole blood, collected in connection with sensitization to the hapten diphenylcyclopropenone (DPC). The receptors shown here come from a man in his forties with alopecia areata. Some clones in this sample may be carry-over from other donors' samples.

This clonotype was observed a few times. The V gene is TRBV3-1, the J gene TRBJ2-6, with D possibly being TRBD2 (7 bases). The CDR3 totals 17 residues. Germline loops: CDR1 LGHDT, CDR2 YNNKEL (reference sequence). Deletions cut 2 bases from V and 2 bases from J, with 13 bases between. CDR3 bases: TGTGCCAGCAGCCAATCGGGGGGCGCTGCTGGGGCCAACGTCCTGACTTTC. Translating gives CASSQSGGAAGANVLTF.

The chain combines TRBV6-5 with TRBJ1-6; the D is unclear. Germline V gives CDR1 MNHEY, CDR2 SVGAGI. V was trimmed by 0 bases and J by 7 bases, leaving 16 bases between them. This CDR3 has 17 amino acids. The CDR3 nucleotides read TGTGCCAGCAGTTACTCGATCTCGGTAGCTACCAATTCACCCCTCCACTTT. It encodes CASSYSISVATNSPLHF.

Only a few counts were recorded for this clonotype. This chain uses TRBV12-3 or TRBV12-4 with TRBJ2-1; weak D call: TRBD2 (5 bases). V was shortened by 1 base and J by 15 bases, with 10 bases between the two germline ends. This CDR3 has 11 amino acids. The CDR3 loop is CASSLEEVGFF. CDR3 nucleotide sequence: TGTGCCAGCAGTTTAGAGGAGGTAGGGTTCTTC.

In this sample, this clonotype turned up a few times. V and J are TRBV20-1 and TRBJ2-7; TRBD2 matches 10 bases. The germline V gene encodes CDR1 DFQATT and CDR2 SNEGSKA (reference sequence). With 0 bases clipped from V and 6 bases from J, the junction kept 5 bases outside the gene matches. CDR3 length: 14 amino acids. CDR3 loop: CSAREAGGPGEQYV. CDR3 bases: TGCAGTGCTAGAGAAGCGGGAGGGCCAGGCGAGCAGTACGTC.

The rearrangement uses TRBV28 and TRBJ2-7; 8 bases are shared with TRBD1. V trimming: 8 bases; J trimming: 6 bases; junction bases outside the gene matches: 6. This CDR3 comprises 12 residues. The germline V gene has CDR1 MDHEN and CDR2 SYDVKM. The CDR3 here is CASLGTGSEQYF. The CDR3 region has the DNA TGTGCCAGCCTAGGGACAGGTAGCGAGCAGTACTTC. Based on the CDR3 plus reference TRBV28 and TRBJ2-7, the full variable domain is DVKVTQSSRYLVKRTGEKVFLECVQDMDHENMFWYRQDPGLGLRLIYFSYDVKMKEKGDIPEGYSVSREKKERFSLILESASTNQTSMYLCASLGTGSEQYFGPGTRLTVT.

The chain links TRBV7-3 to TRBJ2-3, with TRBD2 matching over 10 bases. The length of the CDR3 is 19 residues. V lost 3 bases and J lost 3; bases outside the gene matches: 15. Germline values: CDR1 SGHTA, CDR2 FQGTGA. CDR3 sequence: CASSLRGPALAGRTDTQYF. The CDR3, as DNA: TGTGCCAGCAGCTTGCGGGGGCCCGCACTAGCGGGAAGAACAGATACGCAGTATTTT. The whole variable domain, filled in from reference TRBV7-3 and TRBJ2-3, reads GAGVSQTPSNKVTEKGKYVELRCDPISGHTALYWYRQSLGQGPEFLIYFQGTGAADDSGLPNDRFFAVRPEGSVSTLKIQRTERGDSAVYLCASSLRGPALAGRTDTQYFGPGTRLTVL.

This chain uses TRBV10-3 with TRBJ2-1; 11 bases agree with TRBD2. J lost 9 bases, V lost 3 bases, and 7 bases had no gene match. The CDR3 length is 15 residues. The germline V gene encodes CDR1 ENHRY and CDR2 SYGVKD. The CDR3 protein is CAISETSGSLGEQFF. The DNA for the CDR3 is TGTGCCATCAGTGAAACTAGCGGGAGTTTGGGTGAGCAGTTCTTC.

This clonotype was counted only a few times. The rearrangement joins TRBV5-1 to TRBJ2-3; possibly TRBD1 for D (6 bases). Per the germline V gene, CDR1 is SGHRS and CDR2 is YFSETQ. V was shortened by 0 bases and J by 3 bases, with 14 bases between the two germline ends. The length of the CDR3 is 16 residues. CDR3 loop: CASSLVTGKATDTQYF. CDR3 DNA sequence: TGCGCCAGCAGCTTGGTCACAGGGAAGGCGACAGATACGCAGTATTTT.

This clonotype was seen a few times. The chain couples TRBV7-2 to TRBJ2-6; the D is unclear. The CDR3 is made up of 15 amino acids. V was pared by 5 bases and J by 4 bases, with 12 bases between. Germline CDR1 and CDR2: SGHTA and FQGNSA. The CDR3 DNA reads as TGTGCCAGCAGCCCTTCCGGAGCCGGGGCCAACGTCCTGACTTTC. Protein product: CASSPSGAGANVLTF.